The 13 T cell receptor beta chains below all came from one sample that was sequenced in a study of blood T cell repertoires in COVID-19. Repertoires were generated with immunoSEQ multiplex PCR, while TCRdb's copy carries only in-frame clones and drops some. The table records 76,000 or so clones, around nine tenths of them present only once. The sample comprised peripheral blood. The receptors shown here come from a human donor in a cohort sampled during active COVID-19.

The rearrangement links TRBV4-3 to TRBJ1-2; TRBD1 matches 8 bases. CDR1 and CDR2 from the germline V gene are LGHNA and YSLEER. The CDR3 totals 14 residues. The V and J ends lost 0 bases and 8 bases, in that order; junction bases with no gene match: 5. The DNA for the CDR3 is TGCGCCAGCAGCCAAGATCCCAGGGGGCAGGGCTACACCTTC. Encoded protein: CASSQDPRGQGYTF.

In its sample, this clone was seen once. This chain joins TRBV7-2 and TRBJ2-1; the match to TRBD2 covers 8 bases. The CDR3 consists of 17 residues. CDR1 and CDR2 (germline): SGHTA, FQGNSA. The V segment lost 4 bases and the J segment 0 bases; nucleotides outside the gene matches: 8. CDR3 sequence (DNA): TGTGCCAGCAGCTCCAGGACTAGCACAGACTCCTACAATGAGCAGTTCTTC. Translation: CASSSRTSTDSYNEQFF.

This clone showed up just once. Here the CDR3 reads CATSDLFTGRETPMNTEAFF. Written as DNA, the CDR3 is TGTGCCACCAGTGATTTGTTTACCGGCAGAGAGACACCGATGAACACTGAAGCTTTCTTT. This chain joins TRBV24-1 and TRBJ1-1; D uncertain. Germline assignment: CDR1 KGHDR and CDR2 SFDVKD. V was shortened by 0 bases and J by 0 bases, with 22 bases between the two germline ends. The CDR3 spans 20 residues.

This chain connects TRBV18 to TRBJ1-1, with a weak D call TRBD1 (6 bases). Trimming pared 4 bases from V and 6 bases from J, leaving 18 bases between. Germline-derived CDR1 and CDR2 are KGHSH and LQKENI. The CDR3 is made up of 15 amino acids. CDR3 nucleotides: TGTGCCAGCTCACGCCGACAGGAGACGGCCGCTGAAGCTTTCTTT. Its protein is CASSRRQETAAEAFF.

V usage is TRBV5-6 and J usage is TRBJ2-7, with 13 bases that match TRBD2. V shed 3 bases, J shed 5 bases, and the junction held 14 bases outside the gene matches. The CDR3 has 18 amino acids. Germline values: CDR1 SGHDT, CDR2 YYEEEE. The CDR3 bases are TGTGCCAGCAGCTCCACATGGCGACTAGCGGGGGGCTGGGACGAGCAGTACTTC. It encodes CASSSTWRLAGGWDEQYF. The full variable domain, its missing parts supplied by reference TRBV5-6 and TRBJ2-7, is DAGVTQSPTHLIKTRGQQVTLRCSPKSGHDTVSWYQQALGQGPQFIFQYYEEEERQRGNFPDRFSGHQFPNYSSELNVNALLLGDSALYLCASSSTWRLAGGWDEQYFGPGTRLTVT.

The gene calls are TRBV18 and TRBJ2-7; 7 nucleotides agree with TRBD1. Germline lookup yields CDR1 KGHSH and CDR2 LQKENI. V gave up 5 bases and J gave up 3 bases; unmatched junction bases: 25. This CDR3 is 20 amino acids long. Here the CDR3 reads CASSINRGSGFGFGNYEQYF. CDR3 nucleotide sequence: TGTGCCAGCTCAATCAACAGGGGCTCAGGGTTCGGATTCGGCAACTACGAGCAGTACTTC.

The chain links TRBV27 to TRBJ2-5; 7 bases agree with TRBD1. J lost 4 bases, V lost 5 bases, and 13 bases had no gene match. The length of the CDR3 is 16 residues. Germline CDR1 and CDR2: MNHEY and SMNVEV (reference sequence). CDR3 coding DNA: TGTGCCAGCAGTCAGAAAGACAGGGTAGGAGGAGAGACCCAGTACTTC. This codes for CASSQKDRVGGETQYF.

This chain joins TRBV12-3 or TRBV12-4 and TRBJ1-2; 9 nucleotides agree with TRBD1. The CDR3 is made up of 13 amino acids. After removal of 8 bases from V and 4 bases from J, the junction contained 5 bases not matched to a gene. CDR3 DNA sequence: TGTGCCAGCGACAGGGGGAATGGCTATGGCTACACCTTC. Its protein product is CASDRGNGYGYTF.

The chain uses TRBV6-5 and TRBJ1-2; D is unresolved. CDR3 length: 14 amino acids. The V and J ends lost 3 bases and 2 bases respectively, with 10 bases between them. CDR1 is MNHEY, CDR2 SVGAGI, per germline. This CDR3 is CASSYPGGNYGYTF. The CDR3 nucleotides read TGTGCCAGCAGTTATCCGGGAGGGAACTATGGCTACACCTTC.

The chain is built from TRBV10-3 and TRBJ2-5; TRBD2 is a possible D gene (6 bases). The length of the CDR3 is 14 residues. The germline V gene encodes CDR1 ENHRY and CDR2 SYGVKD. V was pared by 8 bases and J by 1 base, with 14 bases between. CDR3 sequence (DNA): TGTGCCATCGGGGGGACGCCCATCCAAGAGACCCAGTACTTC. Translated, it gives CAIGGTPIQETQYF.

The chain is built from TRBV16 and TRBJ1-2; TRBD1 matches 9 bases. Germline-derived CDR1 and CDR2 are KGHSY and FQNENV. V lost 4 bases and J lost 4; bases outside the gene matches: 16. The CDR3 sequence is 18 residues long. The CDR3 protein is CASSPTPGQGRPGYGYTF. CDR3 DNA: TGTGCCAGCAGCCCCACCCCGGGACAGGGACGGCCGGGCTATGGCTACACCTTC.

This chain uses TRBV3-1 (or the pseudogene TRBV3-2) with TRBJ2-4; 12 bases align to TRBD1. CDR3 length: 19 amino acids. Germline V gives CDR1 LGHDT, CDR2 YNNKEL (reference sequence). V lost 2 bases, J lost 0 bases, and 8 bases stayed unmatched. The CDR3 here is CASSQSGQGAVEAKNIQYF. The CDR3 nucleotides are TGTGCCAGCAGCCAATCGGGACAGGGGGCCGTAGAAGCCAAAAACATTCAGTACTTC.

This sequence joins TRBV14 and TRBJ2-1, with 8 positions matching TRBD1. Germline CDR1 is SGHDN and CDR2 is FVKESK. The junction had 7 bases not matched to a gene; V was cut back by 0 bases and J by 15 bases. This CDR3 comprises 13 residues. CDR3 DNA sequence: TGTGCCAGCAGCCAAGACAGACAGGGGTTCCTGTTCTTC. Its protein is CASSQDRQGFLFF. The variable domain in full, completed from reference TRBV14 and TRBJ2-1, reads EAGVTQFPSHSVIEKGQTVTLRCDPISGHDNLYWYRRVMGKEIKFLLHFVKESKQDESGMPNNRFLAERTGGTYSTLKVQPAELEDSGVYFCASSQDRQGFLFFGPGTRLTVL.